The subject of this entry is one T cell receptor beta chain. What it binds is unknown. With 5 bases removed from V and 0 bases from J, the gap between germline ends came to 17 bases. This CDR3 region has 17 residues. The data belong to a study of breast tumors, draining lymph nodes, adjacent tissues. Study findings and constraints: Tumor TCR diversity was below lymph nodes but above nontumor tissue. Data only fit, rather than demonstrated, lymph node origin of most tumor T cells. Data fit most tumor T cells coming from lymph node, expanding in tumor.

TCRdb called the multiplex PCR reads again in MiXCR, with one record for every CDR3 protein. In the table there are approximately 100,000 distinct CDR3 sequences, 21% of which are singletons. Breast cancer patients provided tissue from their axillary draining lymph nodes. This receptor was obtained from a female donor with breast cancer. Some clones in this sample may be carry-over from other donors' samples. Sequences were obtained from axillary lymph node tissue. The V and J genes are TRBV12-3 or TRBV12-4 and TRBJ2-4; D uncertain. In DNA, the CDR3 is TGTGCCAGCAGTCCCCACCAGCGTTTCCTAGCCAAAAACATTCAGTACTTC. Translating it yields CASSPHQRFLAKNIQYF.